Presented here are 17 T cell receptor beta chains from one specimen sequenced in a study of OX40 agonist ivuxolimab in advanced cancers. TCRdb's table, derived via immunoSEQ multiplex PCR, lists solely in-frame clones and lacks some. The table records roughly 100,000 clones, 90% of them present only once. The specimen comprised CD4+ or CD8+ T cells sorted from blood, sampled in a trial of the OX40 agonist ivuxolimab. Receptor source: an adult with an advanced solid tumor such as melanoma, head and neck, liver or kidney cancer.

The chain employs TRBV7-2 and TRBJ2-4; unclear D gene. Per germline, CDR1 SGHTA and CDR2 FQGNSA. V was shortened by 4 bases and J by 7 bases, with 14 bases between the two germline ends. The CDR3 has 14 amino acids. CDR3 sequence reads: CASSSYKAGNIQYF. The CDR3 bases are TGTGCCAGCAGCTCTTACAAGGCTGGGAACATTCAGTACTTC.

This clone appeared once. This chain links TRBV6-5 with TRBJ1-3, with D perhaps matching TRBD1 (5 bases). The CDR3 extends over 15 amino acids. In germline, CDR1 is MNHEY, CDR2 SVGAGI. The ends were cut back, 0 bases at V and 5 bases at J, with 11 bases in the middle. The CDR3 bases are TGTGCCAGCAGTTACTCTGACAGCAACCGAAACACCATATATTTT. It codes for CASSYSDSNRNTIYF.

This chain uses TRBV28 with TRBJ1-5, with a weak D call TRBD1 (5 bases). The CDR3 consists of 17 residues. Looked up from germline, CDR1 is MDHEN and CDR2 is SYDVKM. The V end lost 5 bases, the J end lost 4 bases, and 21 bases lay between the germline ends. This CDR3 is CASSPDPGPSPNQPQHF. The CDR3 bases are TGTGCCAGCAGTCCAGACCCGGGACCCTCGCCAAATCAGCCCCAGCATTTT.

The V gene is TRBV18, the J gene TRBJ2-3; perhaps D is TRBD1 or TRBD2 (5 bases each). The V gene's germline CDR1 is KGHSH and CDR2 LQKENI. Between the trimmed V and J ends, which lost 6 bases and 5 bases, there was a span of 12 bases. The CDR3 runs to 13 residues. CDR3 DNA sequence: TGTGCCAGCTCCTTTGGGGGTCAAGATACGCAGTATTTT. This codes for CASSFGGQDTQYF.

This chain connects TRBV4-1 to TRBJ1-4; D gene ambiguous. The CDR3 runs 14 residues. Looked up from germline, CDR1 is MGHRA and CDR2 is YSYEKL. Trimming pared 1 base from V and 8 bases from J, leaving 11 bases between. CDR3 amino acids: CASSQASAGEKLFF. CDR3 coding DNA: TGCGCCAGCAGCCAAGCGTCGGCAGGCGAAAAACTGTTTTTT.

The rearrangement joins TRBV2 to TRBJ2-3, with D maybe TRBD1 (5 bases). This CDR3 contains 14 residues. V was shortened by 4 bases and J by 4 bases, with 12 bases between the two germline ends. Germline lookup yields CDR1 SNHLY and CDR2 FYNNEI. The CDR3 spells CASSVRVVADTQYF. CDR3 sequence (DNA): TGTGCCAGCAGTGTCAGGGTAGTCGCAGATACGCAGTATTTT. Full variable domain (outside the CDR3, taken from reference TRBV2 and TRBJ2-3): EPEVTQTPSHQVTQMGQEVILRCVPISNHLYFYWYRQILGQKVEFLVSFYNNEISEKSEIFDDQFSVERPDGSNFTLKIRSTKLEDSAMYFCASSVRVVADTQYFGPGTRLTVL.

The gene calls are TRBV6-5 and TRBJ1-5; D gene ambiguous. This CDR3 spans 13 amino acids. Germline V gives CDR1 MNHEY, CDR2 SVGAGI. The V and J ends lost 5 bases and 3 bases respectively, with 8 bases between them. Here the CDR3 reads CASSPGVNQPQHF. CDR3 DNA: TGTGCCAGCAGTCCGGGCGTCAATCAGCCCCAGCATTTT.

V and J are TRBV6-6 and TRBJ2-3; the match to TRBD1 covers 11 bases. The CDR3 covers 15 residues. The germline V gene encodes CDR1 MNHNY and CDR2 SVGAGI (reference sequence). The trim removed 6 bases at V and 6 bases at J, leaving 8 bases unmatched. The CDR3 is CASRIGTGGIDTQYF. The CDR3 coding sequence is TGTGCCAGCAGAATCGGGACAGGGGGAATTGATACGCAGTATTTT.

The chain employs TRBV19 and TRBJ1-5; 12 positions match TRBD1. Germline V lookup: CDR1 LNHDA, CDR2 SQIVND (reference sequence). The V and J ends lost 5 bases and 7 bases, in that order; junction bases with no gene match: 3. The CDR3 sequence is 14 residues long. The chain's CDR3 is CASSGTGGGQPQHF. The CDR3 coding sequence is TGTGCCAGTAGTGGGACAGGGGGCGGCCAGCCCCAGCATTTT. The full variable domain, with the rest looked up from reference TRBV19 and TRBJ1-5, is DGGITQSPKYLFRKEGQNVTLSCEQNLNHDAMYWYRQDPGQGLRLIYYSQIVNDFQKGDIAEGYSVSREKKESFPLTVTSAQKNPTAFYLCASSGTGGGQPQHFGDGTRLSIL.

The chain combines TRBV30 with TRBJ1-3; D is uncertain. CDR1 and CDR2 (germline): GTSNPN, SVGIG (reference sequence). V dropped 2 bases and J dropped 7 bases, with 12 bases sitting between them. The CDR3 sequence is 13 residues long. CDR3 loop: CAWSPALSNTIYF. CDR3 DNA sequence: TGTGCCTGGAGTCCCGCTCTCAGTAACACCATATATTTT.

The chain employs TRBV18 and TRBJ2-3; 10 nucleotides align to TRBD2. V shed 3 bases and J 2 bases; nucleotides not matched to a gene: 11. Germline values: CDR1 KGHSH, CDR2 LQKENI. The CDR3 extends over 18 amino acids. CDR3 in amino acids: CASSPDLLAGGLTDTQYF. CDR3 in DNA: TGTGCCAGCTCACCCGACCTCTTAGCGGGGGGACTCACAGATACGCAGTATTTT.

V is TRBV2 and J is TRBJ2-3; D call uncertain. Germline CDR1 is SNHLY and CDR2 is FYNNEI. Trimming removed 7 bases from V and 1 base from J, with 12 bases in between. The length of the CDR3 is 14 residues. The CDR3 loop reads CASKPGGGTDTQYF. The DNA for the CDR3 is TGTGCCAGCAAGCCCGGCGGCGGCACAGATACGCAGTATTTT.

This chain's CDR3 is CASSQGIQGSYNSPLHF. The CDR3 DNA reads TGCGCCAGCAGCCAAGGGATCCAGGGATCCTATAATTCACCCCTCCACTTT. The chain has TRBV4-1 and TRBJ1-6; the D gene is possibly TRBD1 (5 bases). Germline lookup yields CDR1 MGHRA and CDR2 YSYEKL. The CDR3 totals 17 residues. Trimming removed 1 base from V and 1 base from J, with 11 bases in between.

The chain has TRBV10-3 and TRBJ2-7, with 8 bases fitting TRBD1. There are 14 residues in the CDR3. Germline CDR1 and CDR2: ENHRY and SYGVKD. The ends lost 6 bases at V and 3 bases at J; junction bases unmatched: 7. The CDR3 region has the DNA TGTGCCATCAGGGCGGGACAGGTCAACTACGAGCAGTACTTC. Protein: CAIRAGQVNYEQYF.

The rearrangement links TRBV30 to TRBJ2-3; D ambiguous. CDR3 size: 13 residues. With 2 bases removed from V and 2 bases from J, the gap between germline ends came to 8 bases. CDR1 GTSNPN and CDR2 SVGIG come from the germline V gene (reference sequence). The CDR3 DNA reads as TGTGCCTGGAGTAGGTTTACCACAGATACGCAGTATTTT. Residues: CAWSRFTTDTQYF.

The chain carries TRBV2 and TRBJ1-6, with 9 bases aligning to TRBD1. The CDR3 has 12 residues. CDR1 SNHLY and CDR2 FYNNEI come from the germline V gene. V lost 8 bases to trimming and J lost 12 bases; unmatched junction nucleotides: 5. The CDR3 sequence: CASETGGVPLHF. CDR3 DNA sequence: TGTGCCAGCGAGACAGGGGGGGTACCCCTCCACTTT.

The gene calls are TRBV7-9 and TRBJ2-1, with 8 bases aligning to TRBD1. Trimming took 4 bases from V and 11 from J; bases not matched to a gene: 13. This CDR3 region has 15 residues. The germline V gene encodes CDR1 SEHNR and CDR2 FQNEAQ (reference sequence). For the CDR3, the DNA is TGTGCCAGCAGCTCCGACAGGGGCTCATCGACCCAGCAGTTCTTC. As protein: CASSSDRGSSTQQFF.